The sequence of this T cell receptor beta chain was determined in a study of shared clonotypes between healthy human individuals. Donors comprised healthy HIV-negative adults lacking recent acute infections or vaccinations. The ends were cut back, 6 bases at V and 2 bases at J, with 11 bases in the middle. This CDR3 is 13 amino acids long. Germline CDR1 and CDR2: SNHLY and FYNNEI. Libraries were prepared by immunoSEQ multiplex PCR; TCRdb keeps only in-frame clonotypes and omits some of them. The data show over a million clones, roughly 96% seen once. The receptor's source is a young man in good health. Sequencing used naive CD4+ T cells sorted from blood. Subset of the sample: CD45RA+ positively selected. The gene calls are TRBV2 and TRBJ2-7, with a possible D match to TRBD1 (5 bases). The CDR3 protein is CASRLTAAYEQYF. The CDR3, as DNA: TGTGCCAGCAGGTTGACAGCCGCCTACGAGCAGTACTTC.